These 16 T cell receptor beta chains share one sample of origin, sequenced in a study of human T cells and chemical hapten exposure. Each CDR3 protein gets one entry after TCRdb re-called the RACE reads with MiXCR. The repertoire holds some 96,000 distinct CDR3 sequences, with about 9% as singletons. Described time point: patch test 2, 6 weeks after DPC sensitization. As for treatment: therapeutic diphenylcyclopropenone sensitization with weekly scalp DPC. Material: whole blood, obtained in connection with sensitization to the hapten diphenylcyclopropenone (DPC). These receptors were taken from a woman between 40 and 50 years old with alopecia areata. Some clones in this sample may be carry-over from other donors' samples.

The V call is TRBV12-3 or TRBV12-4, the J call TRBJ2-3; no clear D. V was clipped by 5 bases and J by 2 bases, with 2 bases between them. CDR3 length: 11 residues. CDR3 loop: CASSVTDTQYF. The CDR3 DNA sequence: TGTGCCAGCAGTGTCACAGATACGCAGTATTTT.

This clonotype was counted at least ten times. The chain combines TRBV5-4 with TRBJ2-5; D is unclear. Germline CDR1 and CDR2: SGHNT and YYREEE (reference sequence). The CDR3 totals 13 residues. The V gene lost 2 bases and the J gene lost 1 base, with 6 bases spanning the gap. The chain's CDR3 is CASSFPSQETQYF. The CDR3 nucleotides read TGTGCCAGCAGCTTCCCTAGCCAAGAGACCCAGTACTTC.

This clonotype was recorded a few times. The chain is built from TRBV3-1 and TRBJ1-1, with TRBD1 matching over 7 bases. Trimming removed 3 bases from V and 6 bases from J; junction bases left unmatched: 1. This CDR3 has 12 residues. In germline, CDR1 is LGHDT, CDR2 YNNKEL (reference sequence). CDR3 sequence: CASSQQGAEAFF. As DNA, the CDR3 is TGTGCCAGCAGCCAGCAGGGGGCTGAAGCTTTCTTT.

This clonotype was observed a handful of times. The chain carries TRBV20-1 and TRBJ2-7; the D call may be TRBD1 or TRBD2 (6 bases each). Trimming removed 3 bases at V and 7 bases at J, with 22 bases between. The V gene's germline CDR1 is DFQATT and CDR2 SNEGSKA (reference sequence). The CDR3 spans 15 residues. The CDR3 region is CSARRGAYGVGEQYF. Here the CDR3 DNA reads TGCAGTGCTAGGAGGGGGGCTTATGGAGTCGGAGAGCAGTACTTC.

This chain joins TRBV28 and TRBJ2-1; the match to TRBD1 covers 8 bases. J gave up 9 bases and V 6 bases, and 13 bases lay outside the gene matches. CDR3 length equals 15 residues. The germline V gene has CDR1 MDHEN and CDR2 SYDVKM. CDR3 amino acids: CASRGSGQGEGEQFF. The CDR3 DNA is TGTGCCAGCAGGGGCTCCGGACAGGGCGAAGGTGAGCAGTTCTTC.

The chain couples TRBV6-2 or TRBV6-3 to TRBJ2-3, with 7 bases fitting TRBD1. CDR1 and CDR2 from the germline V gene are MNHEY and SVGEGT. The CDR3 consists of 13 residues. The V and J ends lost 11 bases and 0 bases, in that order; junction bases with no gene match: 5. The CDR3 is CAGRQGSTDTQYF. CDR3 coding DNA: TGTGCCGGACGACAGGGTAGCACAGATACGCAGTATTTT.

This clonotype was recorded at least ten times. The chain joins TRBV19 to TRBJ1-2; D gene ambiguous. The CDR3 length is 12 residues. The V end lost 4 bases, the J end lost 5 bases, and 8 bases lay between the germline ends. Germline CDR1 reads LNHDA; CDR2 reads SQIVND (reference sequence). The DNA of the CDR3 is TGTGCCAGTAGTACAGTCCGGTATGGCTACACCTTC. Translated: CASSTVRYGYTF.

This clonotype was detected many times. The CDR3 protein is CASSFNRGQSIQYF. CDR3 coding DNA: TGTGCCAGCAGTTTCAACAGGGGGCAAAGCATTCAGTACTTC. The chain employs TRBV27 and TRBJ2-4; 9 bases fit TRBD1. The ends lost 3 bases at V and 9 bases at J; junction bases unmatched: 6. The CDR3 consists of 14 residues. CDR1 and CDR2 from the germline V gene are MNHEY and SMNVEV (reference sequence).

The chain is built from TRBV27 and TRBJ1-5; 10 nucleotides match TRBD1. The CDR3 contains 15 residues. The V segment lost 6 bases and the J segment 6 bases; nucleotides outside the gene matches: 8. Germline V gene sequence: CDR1 MNHEY, CDR2 SMNVEV (reference sequence). CDR3 nucleotide sequence: TGTGCCAGCAGCTTCTTGACAGGGGGCGGTCAGCCCCAGCATTTT. Amino acid sequence: CASSFLTGGGQPQHF.

There are many counts of this clonotype. The rearrangement joins TRBV6-2 or TRBV6-3 to TRBJ2-7; 8 bases are shared with TRBD1. CDR1 and CDR2 (germline): MNHEY, SVGEGT. This CDR3 region has 14 residues. Trimming at V came to 7 bases and at J to 5 bases, leaving 10 bases not matched to a gene. CDR3 region: CASIRTGSWNEQYF. As DNA, the CDR3 is TGTGCCAGCATCAGGACAGGGTCCTGGAACGAGCAGTACTTC.

The table lists this clonotype with many counts. J is TRBJ2-7 and V is TRBV10-2; D tentatively reads TRBD1 or TRBD2 (6 bases each). The CDR3 sequence is 13 residues long. Germline CDR1 reads WSHSY; CDR2 reads SAAADI. V dropped 6 bases and J dropped 5 bases, with 14 bases sitting between them. CDR3 sequence (DNA): TGCGCCAGCAGCCAACTGGGGGGCCACGAGCAGTACTTC. This encodes CASSQLGGHEQYF.

Many counts were recorded for this clonotype. This chain uses TRBV27 with TRBJ1-5, with 8 bases lining up with TRBD1. Germline V CDR1 and CDR2: MNHEY, SMNVEV (reference sequence). CDR3 length: 14 amino acids. Trimming took 6 bases from V and 1 from J; bases not matched to a gene: 2. The CDR3 DNA is TGTGCCAGCAGGTCAGGGGGCAGCAATCAGCCCCAGCATTTT. It yields the protein CASRSGGSNQPQHF.

The V and J genes are TRBV5-1 and TRBJ2-5; D remains unclear. Trimming removed 3 bases at V and 2 bases at J, with 8 bases between. The CDR3 is 13 residues long. The germline gives CDR1 SGHRS, CDR2 YFSETQ. The CDR3 here is CASSSYTQETQYF. CDR3 coding DNA: TGCGCCAGCAGCTCGTATACTCAAGAGACCCAGTACTTC.

This clonotype was seen repeatedly, ten times or more. CDR3: CASSPPAPDTQYF. The DNA for the CDR3 is TGTGCCAGCTCACCCCCAGCTCCCGATACGCAGTATTTT. The chain employs TRBV18 and TRBJ2-3; the D is unclear. The germline CDR1 and CDR2 sequences are KGHSH and LQKENI. Trimming shortened V by 3 bases and J by 6 bases, and 10 bases separated the two germline ends. There are 13 residues in the CDR3.

This clonotype was seen repeatedly, ten times or more. V gene TRBV4-1 combines with J gene TRBJ2-3; tentatively, D is TRBD2 (5 bases). Looked up from germline, CDR1 is MGHRA and CDR2 is YSYEKL. V was shortened by 0 bases and J by 3 bases, with 16 bases between the two germline ends. This CDR3 is built from 17 residues. As DNA, the CDR3 is TGCGCCAGCAGCCAAGAACTGAAGGCGGGCAAAACAGATACGCAGTATTTT. Translating it yields CASSQELKAGKTDTQYF.

This clonotype has only a few counts. The CDR3 DNA reads as TGTGCCAGCAGTTCCCCCGGGACAGCGCCCACAGATACGCAGTATTTT. The encoded protein is CASSSPGTAPTDTQYF. The rearrangement uses TRBV6-6 and TRBJ2-3; 7 bases match TRBD1. Germline CDR1 is MNHNY and CDR2 is SVGAGI (reference sequence). This CDR3 is 16 amino acids long. V lost 4 bases and J lost 2; bases outside the gene matches: 9.